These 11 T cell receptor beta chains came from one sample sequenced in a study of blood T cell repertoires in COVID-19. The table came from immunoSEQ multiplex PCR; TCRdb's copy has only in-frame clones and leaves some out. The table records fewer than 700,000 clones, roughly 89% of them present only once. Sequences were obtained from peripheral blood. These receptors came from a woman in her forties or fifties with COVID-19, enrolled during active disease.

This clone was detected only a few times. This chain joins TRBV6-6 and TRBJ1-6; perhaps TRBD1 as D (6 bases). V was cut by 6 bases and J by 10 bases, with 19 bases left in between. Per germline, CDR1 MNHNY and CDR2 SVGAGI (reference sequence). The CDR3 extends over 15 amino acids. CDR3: CASRGQTGFGSPLHF. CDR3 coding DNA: TGTGCCAGCAGGGGCCAAACAGGGTTTGGATCACCCCTCCACTTT.

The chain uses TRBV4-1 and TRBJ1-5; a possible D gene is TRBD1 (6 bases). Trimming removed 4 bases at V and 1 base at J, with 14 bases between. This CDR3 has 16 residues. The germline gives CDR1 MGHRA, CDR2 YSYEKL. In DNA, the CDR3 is TGCGCCAGCAGCCGGACAGCAATTTTAAGCAATCAGCCCCAGCATTTT. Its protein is CASSRTAILSNQPQHF.

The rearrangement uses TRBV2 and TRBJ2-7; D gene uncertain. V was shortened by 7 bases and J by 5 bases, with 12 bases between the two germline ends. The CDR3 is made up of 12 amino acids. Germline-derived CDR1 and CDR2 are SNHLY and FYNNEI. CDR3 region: CASIKEQNEQYF. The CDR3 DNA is TGTGCCAGCATCAAAGAACAGAACGAGCAGTACTTC. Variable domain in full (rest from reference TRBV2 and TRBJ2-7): EPEVTQTPSHQVTQMGQEVILRCVPISNHLYFYWYRQILGQKVEFLVSFYNNEISEKSEIFDDQFSVERPDGSNFTLKIRSTKLEDSAMYFCASIKEQNEQYFGPGTRLTVT.

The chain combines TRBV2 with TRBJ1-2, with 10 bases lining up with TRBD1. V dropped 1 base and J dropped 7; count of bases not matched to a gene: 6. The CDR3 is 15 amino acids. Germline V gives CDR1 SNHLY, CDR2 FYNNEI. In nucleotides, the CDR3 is TGTGCCAGCAGTGAAGGAAGACAGGGGGCCGGTGGCTACACCTTC. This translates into CASSEGRQGAGGYTF.

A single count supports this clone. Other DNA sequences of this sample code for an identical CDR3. The CDR3 sequence is CASSYRGLGETQYF. For the CDR3, the DNA is TGTGCCAGCAGCTACAGGGGGCTCGGAGAGACCCAGTACTTC. V and J are TRBV6-5 and TRBJ2-5, with 9 bases lining up with TRBD1. This CDR3 contains 14 residues. CDR1 is MNHEY, CDR2 SVGAGI, per germline. V lost 6 bases, J lost 4 bases, and 6 bases stayed unmatched.

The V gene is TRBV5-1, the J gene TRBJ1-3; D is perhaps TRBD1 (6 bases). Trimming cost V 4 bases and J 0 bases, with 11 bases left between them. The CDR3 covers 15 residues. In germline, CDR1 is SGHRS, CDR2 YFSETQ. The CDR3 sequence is CASSPTGNSGNTIYF. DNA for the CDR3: TGCGCCAGCAGCCCGACAGGTAACTCTGGAAACACCATATATTTT.

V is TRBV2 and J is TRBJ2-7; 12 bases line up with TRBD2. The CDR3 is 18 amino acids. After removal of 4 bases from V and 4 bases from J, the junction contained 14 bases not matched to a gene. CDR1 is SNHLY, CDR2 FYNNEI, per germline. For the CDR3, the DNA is TGTGCCAGCAGTGCATCAAACCCGACTAGCGGGAGACCATACGAGCAGTACTTC. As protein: CASSASNPTSGRPYEQYF.

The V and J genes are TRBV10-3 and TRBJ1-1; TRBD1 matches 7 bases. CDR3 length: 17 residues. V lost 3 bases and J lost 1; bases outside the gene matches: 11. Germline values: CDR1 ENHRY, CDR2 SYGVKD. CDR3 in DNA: TGTGCCATCAGTGACGACCTTCTGGCAGGGGGGAACACTGAAGCTTTCTTT. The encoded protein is CAISDDLLAGGNTEAFF.

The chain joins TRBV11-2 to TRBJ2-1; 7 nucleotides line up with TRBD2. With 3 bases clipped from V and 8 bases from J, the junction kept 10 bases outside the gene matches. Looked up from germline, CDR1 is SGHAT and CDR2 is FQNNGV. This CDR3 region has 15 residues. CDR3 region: CASSLRPLGGDEQFF. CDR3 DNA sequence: TGTGCCAGCAGCTTGCGGCCCCTTGGGGGGGATGAGCAGTTCTTC.

CDR3 bases: TGTGCCAGCAGCCAAGTTGCAGGGGGCGACTTAATCTACACCTTC. It encodes CASSQVAGGDLIYTF. The V and J genes are TRBV3-1 (or the pseudogene TRBV3-2) and TRBJ1-2; 8 bases match TRBD1. V lost 1 base, J lost 10 bases, and 11 bases stayed unmatched. The CDR3 consists of 15 residues. Germline V gene lookup returns CDR1 LGHDT and CDR2 YNNKEL (reference sequence).

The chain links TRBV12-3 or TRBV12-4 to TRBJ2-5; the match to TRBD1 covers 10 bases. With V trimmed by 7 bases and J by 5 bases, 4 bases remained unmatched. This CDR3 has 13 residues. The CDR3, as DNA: TGTGCCAGCACCTTGGGACAGGGGGAGACCCAGTACTTC. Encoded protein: CASTLGQGETQYF.